This T cell receptor beta chain was obtained from a study of post-analysis software for immune sequencing data. In the study overall: Multiple sclerosis in the patients followed relapsing-remitting, secondary progressive and progressive-relapsing courses. Findings and caveats of the study: Relative to controls, patients had 5 or 6 TRBV segments at higher frequency, with TRBV5-6, TRBV5-1 and TRBV20-1 among these. Same-batch preparations were strongly co-clustered by F measure. Significantly lower normalized Chao1 diversity was seen in multiple sclerosis patients than in controls.

Libraries were made from TCR beta cDNA, and they carried unique molecular identifiers. TCRdb processed the PCR reads anew with MiXCR; each CDR3 protein has one entry. The sample has around 710,000 distinct CDR3 sequences; about half are singletons. This clonotype was found a few times. Antigen unknown. This CDR3 is 14 amino acids long. V dropped 3 bases and J dropped 2 bases, with 10 bases sitting between them. Germline V gene lookup returns CDR1 MDHEN and CDR2 SYDVKM. The rearrangement uses TRBV28 and TRBJ1-1, with D perhaps TRBD1 (6 bases). Sequenced: blood. This sequence was found in a girl aged 5 to 17 with multiple sclerosis. The CDR3, as DNA: TGTGCCAGCAGTTTCTTGGACAGAAACACTGAAGCTTTCTTT. This encodes CASSFLDRNTEAFF.